This T cell receptor (beta chain) was found in a study of blood T cell repertoires in COVID-19. About the research overall: Sites in the United States, Italy and Spain provided acute and convalescent COVID-19 samples.

This clone was seen a single time. CDR1 and CDR2 (germline): SGDLS, YYNGEE. The CDR3 consists of 14 residues. The V end lost 4 bases, the J end lost 5 bases, and 15 bases lay between the germline ends. Original processing methods: Researchers report that nucleated cell counts were estimated from reference gene primer amplification. Some clones are missing from TCRdb's copy, which holds only in-frame ones; the method was immunoSEQ multiplex PCR. V, J and clone size were drawn from that table, and D and trimming were deduced from the DNA. The table shows fewer than 100,000 clones, with 75% to 85% occurring only once.

This chain uses TRBV9 with TRBJ1-2, with D possibly being TRBD1 (6 bases). The sequencing input was peripheral blood. This clonotype was obtained from an older man with acute or convalescent COVID-19. CDR3 bases: TGTGCCAGCAGCCCCCTCGGGGGGCTTTATGGCTACACCTTC. It encodes CASSPLGGLYGYTF.